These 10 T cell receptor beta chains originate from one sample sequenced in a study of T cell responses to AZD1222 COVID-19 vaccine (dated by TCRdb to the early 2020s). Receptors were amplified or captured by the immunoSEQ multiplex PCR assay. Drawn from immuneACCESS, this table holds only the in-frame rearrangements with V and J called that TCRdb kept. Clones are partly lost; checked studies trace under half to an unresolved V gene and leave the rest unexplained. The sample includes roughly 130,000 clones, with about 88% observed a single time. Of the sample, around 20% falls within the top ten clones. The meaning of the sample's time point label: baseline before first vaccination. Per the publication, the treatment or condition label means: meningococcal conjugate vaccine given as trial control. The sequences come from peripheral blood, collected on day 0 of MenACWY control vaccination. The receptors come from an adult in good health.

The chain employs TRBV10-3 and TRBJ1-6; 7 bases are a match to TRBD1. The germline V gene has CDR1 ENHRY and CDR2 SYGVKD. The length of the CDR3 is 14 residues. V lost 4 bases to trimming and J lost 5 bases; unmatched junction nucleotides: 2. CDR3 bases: TGTGCCATCAGTGGCGGACAGGATAATTCACCCCTCCACTTT. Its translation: CAISGGQDNSPLHF.

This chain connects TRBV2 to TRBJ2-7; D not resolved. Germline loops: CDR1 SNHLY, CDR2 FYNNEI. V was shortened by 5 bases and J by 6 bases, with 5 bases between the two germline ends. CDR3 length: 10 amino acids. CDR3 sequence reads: CASSRREQYF. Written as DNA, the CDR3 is TGTGCCAGCAGTAGGCGCGAGCAGTACTTC.

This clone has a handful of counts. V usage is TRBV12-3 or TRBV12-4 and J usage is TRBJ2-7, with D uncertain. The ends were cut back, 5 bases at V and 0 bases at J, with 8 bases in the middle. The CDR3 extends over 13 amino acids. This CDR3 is CASSKQSSYEQYF. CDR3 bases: TGTGCCAGCAGTAAACAGAGCTCCTACGAGCAGTACTTC.

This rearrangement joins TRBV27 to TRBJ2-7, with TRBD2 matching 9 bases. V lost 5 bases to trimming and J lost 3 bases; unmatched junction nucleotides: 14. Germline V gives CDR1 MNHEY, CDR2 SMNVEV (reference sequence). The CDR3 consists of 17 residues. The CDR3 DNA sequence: TGTGCCAGCAGTCCGATACGGACTAGCGTTTTAAGCTACGAGCAGTACTTC. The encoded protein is CASSPIRTSVLSYEQYF.

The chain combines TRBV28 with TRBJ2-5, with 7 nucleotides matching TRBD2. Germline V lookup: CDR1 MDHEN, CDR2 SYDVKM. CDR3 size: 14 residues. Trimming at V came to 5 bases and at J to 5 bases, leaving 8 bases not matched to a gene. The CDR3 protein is CASSQMGGDETQYF. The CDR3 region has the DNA TGTGCCAGCAGTCAGATGGGAGGGGATGAGACCCAGTACTTC.

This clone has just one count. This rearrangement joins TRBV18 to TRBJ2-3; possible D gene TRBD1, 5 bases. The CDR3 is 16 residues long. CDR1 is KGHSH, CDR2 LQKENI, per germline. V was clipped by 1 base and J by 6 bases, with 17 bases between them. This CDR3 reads CASSPLAGQSKDTQYF. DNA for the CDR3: TGTGCCAGCTCACCACTCGCAGGGCAAAGTAAGGATACGCAGTATTTT.

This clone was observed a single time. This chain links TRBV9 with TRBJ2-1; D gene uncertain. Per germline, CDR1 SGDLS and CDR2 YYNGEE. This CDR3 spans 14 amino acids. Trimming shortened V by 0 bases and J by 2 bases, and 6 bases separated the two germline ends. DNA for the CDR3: TGTGCCAGCAGCGTAGGAGGCGCCTACAATGAGCAGTTCTTC. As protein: CASSVGGAYNEQFF. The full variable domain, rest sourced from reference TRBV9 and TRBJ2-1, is DSGVTQTPKHLITATGQRVTLRCSPRSGDLSVYWYQQSLDQGLQFLIQYYNGEERAKGNILERFSAQQFPDLHSELNLSSLELGDSALYFCASSVGGAYNEQFFGPGTRLTVL.

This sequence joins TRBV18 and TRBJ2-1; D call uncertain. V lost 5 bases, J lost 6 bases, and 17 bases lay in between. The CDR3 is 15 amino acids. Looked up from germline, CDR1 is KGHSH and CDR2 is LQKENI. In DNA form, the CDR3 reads TGTGCCAGCTCAACGCAAGATCTAGGTACCAATGAGCAGTTCTTC. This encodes CASSTQDLGTNEQFF.

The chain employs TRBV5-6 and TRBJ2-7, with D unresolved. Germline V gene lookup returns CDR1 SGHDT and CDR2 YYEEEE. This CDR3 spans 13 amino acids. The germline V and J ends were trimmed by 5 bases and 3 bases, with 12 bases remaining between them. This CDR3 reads CASSFMTVYEQYF. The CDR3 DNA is TGTGCCAGCAGTTTTATGACGGTCTACGAGCAGTACTTC.

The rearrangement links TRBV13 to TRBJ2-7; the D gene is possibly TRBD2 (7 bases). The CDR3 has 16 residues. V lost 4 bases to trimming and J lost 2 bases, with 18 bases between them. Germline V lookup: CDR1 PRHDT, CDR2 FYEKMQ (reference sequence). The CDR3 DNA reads TGTGCCAGCAGCTCTCACAATGGCGGGGGCCCCTACGAGCAGTACTTC. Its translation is CASSSHNGGGPYEQYF.